This T cell receptor (beta chain) was sequenced for a study of T cell repertoires in cytomegalovirus infection. Whole-study context: A matching HLA type, together with CMV infection, was signaled by public TCR beta signatures. Findings and caveats of the study: Summed public TCR beta family frequency identified CMV carriers bearing the relevant HLA. Clonotype analysis showed dominance of the ex vivo response by HLA-C-restricted CMV-specific TCR beta clonotypes.

This clonotype was counted only a few times. Its specificity is unknown. MiXCR, run by TCRdb on the reads, gives a single entry per CDR3 protein. The sample lists more than 5,000 distinct CDR3 sequences, around 59% seen once, with 80% to 90% in the top ten. The CDR3 totals 15 residues. CDR1 is SGHVS and CDR2 is FQNEAQ in the germline V gene. V lost 5 bases to trimming and J lost 0 bases, with 11 bases between them. Specimen: PBMCs, sequenced either directly or after in vitro stimulation (not recorded which). The receptor was derived from a human donor in good health (CMV status not recorded). Some clones in this sample may be carry-over from other donors' samples. This sequence joins TRBV7-8 and TRBJ1-5, with D possibly TRBD1 on 5 matching bases. The CDR3 protein is CASSLQESSNQPQHF. The CDR3 nucleotides are TGTGCCAGCAGCCTACAGGAAAGTAGCAATCAGCCCCAGCATTTT.